The rows below give T cell receptor beta chains drawn from one sample of a study of blood T cell repertoires in COVID-19. The table came from immunoSEQ multiplex PCR; TCRdb's copy has only in-frame clones and leaves some out. The data contain over 100,000 clones, 80% to 90% of them seen just once; the ten biggest clones take up 4% to 5.5%. Material: peripheral blood. The receptors come from a man aged 40-49 years with acute or convalescent COVID-19. The CDR3 runs from the conserved cysteine through the conserved F or W. D genes are given only for firm matches. Size is stated for part of the rows, as once, few or many counts, or as a class when the clone is expanded.

D gene	J gene	CDR3 length	V gene	clone size	CDR3 DNA	CDR3 protein
-	TRBJ2-1	14	TRBV15	few	TGTGCCACCAGCACCGGGTCCTTGGAGAATGAGCAGTTCTTC	CATSTGSLENEQFF
TRBD1	TRBJ1-2	14	TRBV9	-	TGTGCCAGCAGCGTAGACCAGGGGGGCTATGGCTACACCTTC	CASSVDQGGYGYTF
-	TRBJ1-5	16	TRBV6-9	-	TGTGCCAGCACTTATAAGCACAGATATAGCAATCAGCCCCAGCATTTT	CASTYKHRYSNQPQHF
-	TRBJ1-6	15	TRBV11-2	-	TGTGCCAGCAGCTACCAGGTCTTCGGTAATTCACCCCTCCACTTT	CASSYQVFGNSPLHF
-	TRBJ1-5	16	TRBV6-5	-	TGTGCCAGCAGTTCCGAGGGAGGGAATAGCAATCAGCCCCAGCATTTT	CASSSEGGNSNQPQHF
-	TRBJ1-1	16	TRBV4-1	few	TGCGCCAGCAGCCAAGTAGACTTATTCATTTACACTGAAGCTTTCTTT	CASSQVDLFIYTEAFF
-	TRBJ1-2	13	TRBV11-2	-	TGTGCCAGCAGCTCCACAGGGCCCGCTGGCTACACCTTC	CASSSTGPAGYTF
-	TRBJ1-1	13	TRBV13	-	TGTGCCAGCAGCTTATCGGGGAACACTGAAGCTTTCTTT	CASSLSGNTEAFF
TRBD1	TRBJ1-1	16	TRBV5-4	-	TGTGCCAGCAGCTGGAAAGGACAGGGTGTTCGCACTGAAGCTTTCTTT	CASSWKGQGVRTEAFF
-	TRBJ2-3	14	TRBV13	-	TGTGCCAGCAGCTTCGAGGGTCCCACAGATACGCAGTATTTT	CASSFEGPTDTQYF
TRBD2	TRBJ2-1	16	TRBV9	-	TGTGCCAGCAGCGTTCGTGACGGGAGGGCTTCGGAGGAGCAGTTCTTC	CASSVRDGRASEEQFF
-	TRBJ2-5	14	TRBV25-1	-	TGTGCCAGCAGTGAATTTGCAGGGGAAGAGACCCAGTACTTC	CASSEFAGEETQYF
TRBD2	TRBJ2-7	15	TRBV5-1	-	TGCGCCAGCAGCTTGCGACTAGCGGGAGAGTACGAGCAGTACTTC	CASSLRLAGEYEQYF
-	TRBJ1-5	15	TRBV30	few	TGTGCCTGGAGTGTTCCGGGCGGGAGCAATCAGCCCCAGCATTTT	CAWSVPGGSNQPQHF
-	TRBJ1-5	13	TRBV6-6	-	TGTGCCAGCGGAGCCTCCAACGATCAGCCCCAGCATTTT	CASGASNDQPQHF
-	TRBJ1-2	14	TRBV12-5	once	TGTGCTAGTGGACGAACAGGGATACACTATGGCTACACCTTC	CASGRTGIHYGYTF
-	TRBJ1-1	14	TRBV27	few	TGTGCCAGCAGTCCTCTTGGGGCTAGAACTGAAGCTTTCTTT	CASSPLGARTEAFF
TRBD2	TRBJ2-5	12	TRBV10-3	-	TGTGCCATCTCCACTAGCGGAGAGACCCAGTACTTC	CAISTSGETQYF
TRBD1	TRBJ2-5	14	TRBV5-8	-	TGTGCCAGCAGCGCCGGGACAGGGAAAGAGACCCAGTACTTC	CASSAGTGKETQYF
TRBD1	TRBJ1-1	15	TRBV7-9	-	TGTGCCAGCAGCACTCGGACAGGGGAGAACACTGAAGCTTTCTTT	CASSTRTGENTEAFF
TRBD1	TRBJ1-2	13	TRBV4-2	-	TGTGCCAGCGGTCCACAGGGGGCCTCTGGCTACACCTTC	CASGPQGASGYTF
TRBD1	TRBJ1-2	15	TRBV7-6	-	TGTGCCAGCAGCGACGATGAGACAGGGGGTTCGGGCTACACCTTC	CASSDDETGGSGYTF
TRBD1	TRBJ2-2	15	TRBV5-1	-	TGCGCCAGCAGCTTAGGACAGGGGAGTATCGAGGAGCTGTTTTTT	CASSLGQGSIEELFF
TRBD2	TRBJ2-5	15	TRBV5-4	once	TGTGCCAGCAGCTTGCCGGCGGGAGGGGCGGAGACCCAGTACTTC	CASSLPAGGAETQYF
TRBD1	TRBJ1-4	15	TRBV30	once	TGTGCCTGGATCGAACAGGGGGCACTTAATGAAAAACTGTTTTTT	CAWIEQGALNEKLFF
-	TRBJ1-1	14	TRBV4-1	few	TGCGCCAGCAGCCAAGTGGGACTTGACACTGAAGCTTTCTTT	CASSQVGLDTEAFF
-	TRBJ2-7	13	TRBV6-5	-	TGTGCCAGCAAGTCTGGGGGCAGCTACGAGCAGTACTTC	CASKSGGSYEQYF
-	TRBJ2-2	13	TRBV2	few	TGTGCCAGCAGTCGGACGGGAACCGGGGAGCTGTTTTTT	CASSRTGTGELFF
-	TRBJ1-2	14	TRBV19	-	TGTGCCAGTAGTATTCGGGAGGCAAACTATGGCTACACCTTC	CASSIREANYGYTF
TRBD2	TRBJ2-1	16	TRBV3-1/TRBV3-2	once	TGTGCCAGCAGCCATTCCGGGACTAGCGGCTACAATGAGCAGTTCTTC	CASSHSGTSGYNEQFF
-	TRBJ2-1	12	TRBV4-1	-	TGCGCCAGCAGCCGCGGATGGGAGGAGCAGTTCTTC	CASSRGWEEQFF
-	TRBJ1-6	16	TRBV4-3	once	TGCGCCAGCAGCCAAGGGGGTACAGGGTACAATTCACCCCTCCACTTT	CASSQGGTGYNSPLHF
TRBD1	TRBJ1-5	14	TRBV2	-	TGTGCCAGCAGGAAGACAGGGAACAATCAGCCCCAGCATTTT	CASRKTGNNQPQHF
TRBD1	TRBJ1-4	15	TRBV9	-	TGTGCCAGCAGCGTTCAGACAGGGTCAGGTGAAAAACTGTTTTTT	CASSVQTGSGEKLFF
-	TRBJ1-1	12	TRBV11-2	-	TGTGCCAGCAGCTTAGGAGGCGGGATGGCTTTCTTT	CASSLGGGMAFF
TRBD1	TRBJ1-5	16	TRBV6-1	-	TGTGCCAGCAGTGGACAGGGGGCTTTGGGCAATCAGCCCCAGCATTTT	CASSGQGALGNQPQHF
-	TRBJ1-1	17	TRBV21-1	-	TGTGCCAGCAGCAAAGCTACAGGAGAAAGGGGGAAGGCTGAAGCTTTCTTT	CASSKATGERGKAEAFF
-	TRBJ2-7	13	TRBV19	-	TGTGCCAGTAGTATTGACAGCTCCTACGAGCAGTACTTC	CASSIDSSYEQYF
TRBD2	TRBJ2-1	18	TRBV5-4	once	TGTGCCAGCAGCTTGGGGAGGCTAGCGGGGGCCCGATACAATGAGCAGTTCTTC	CASSLGRLAGARYNEQFF
TRBD2	TRBJ2-5	15	TRBV9	-	TGTGCCAGCAGCGTTAGCGGGGGAACCCAAGAGACCCAGTACTTC	CASSVSGGTQETQYF
-	TRBJ2-1	11	TRBV12-3/TRBV12-4	-	TGTGCCAGCAGTGAGAGGAATGAGCAGTTCTTC	CASSERNEQFF
-	TRBJ1-1	13	TRBV27	-	TGTGCCAGCAGCAAACAGGGCAACACTGAAGCTTTCTTT	CASSKQGNTEAFF
TRBD2	TRBJ2-1	19	TRBV10-1	-	TGCGCCAGCAGTGAGCATCGGCTAGCGGGATCCCTCTCCTACAATGAGCAGTTCTTC	CASSEHRLAGSLSYNEQFF
-	TRBJ1-1	13	TRBV5-1	-	TGCGCCAGCAGACAGACAGCGAACACTGAAGCTTTCTTT	CASRQTANTEAFF
-	TRBJ1-5	13	TRBV12-3/TRBV12-4	-	TGTGCCAGCAGTTTACGACAGGAACAGCCCCAGCATTTT	CASSLRQEQPQHF
TRBD1	TRBJ1-2	13	TRBV12-3/TRBV12-4	-	TGTGCCAGCAGCTTTGACAGGGCCTATGGCTACACCTTC	CASSFDRAYGYTF
-	TRBJ1-5	17	TRBV2	-	TGTGCCAGCAGTGAATTTGATTGGACACAGGGAAATCAGCCCCAGCATTTT	CASSEFDWTQGNQPQHF